The 10 T cell receptor beta chains below all came from one sample that was sequenced in a study of blood T cell dynamics during melanoma immunotherapy. The time point here: pre-treatment baseline. Sequencing used immunoSEQ multiplex PCR; TCRdb keeps in-frame clones, though not all of them. Seen here are 9,900 or so clones, around 89% observed once, and the top ten hold about 9.4%. Sequenced here: blood, sampled from a patient treated with checkpoint blockade. The source of these receptors is a human donor with melanoma.

This chain links TRBV9 with TRBJ2-5; TRBD2 matches 9 bases. CDR1 is SGDLS, CDR2 YYNGEE, per germline. This CDR3 is built from 15 residues. J was trimmed by 5 bases and V by 1 base; bases with no gene match: 6. CDR3 bases: TGTGCCAGCAGCGTAAGAGCGGGAGGAGGGGAGACCCAGTACTTC. It translates to CASSVRAGGGETQYF.

This chain links TRBV7-6 with TRBJ1-1; possible D gene TRBD1, 5 bases. Per germline, CDR1 SGHVS and CDR2 FNYEAQ. This CDR3 is built from 16 residues. The V and J ends lost 1 base and 0 bases respectively, with 12 bases between them. Written as DNA, the CDR3 is TGTGCCAGCAGCTTAGAAACAGGCTGGATGAACACTGAAGCTTTCTTT. This encodes CASSLETGWMNTEAFF.

The J gene is TRBJ2-1, the V gene TRBV6-4; 8 bases map to TRBD1. CDR3 length: 15 residues. V shed 6 bases, J shed 2 bases, and the junction held 6 bases outside the gene matches. In germline, CDR1 is MRHNA, CDR2 SNTAGT. The CDR3 DNA is TGTGCCAGCAGACCCCGACAGGGGCCCTACAATGAGCAGTTCTTC. The encoded protein is CASRPRQGPYNEQFF.

This rearrangement joins TRBV29-1 to TRBJ2-1; 8 positions agree with TRBD1. J lost 12 bases, V lost 1 base, and 11 bases had no gene match. The CDR3 is 14 residues long. In germline, CDR1 is SQVTM, CDR2 ANQGSEA. CDR3 sequence reads: CSVEAGGARWAQFF. The CDR3 DNA is TGCAGCGTTGAAGCAGGGGGCGCCCGGTGGGCGCAGTTCTTC.

The chain is built from TRBV19 and TRBJ1-1; D might be TRBD1 (5 bases). The V and J ends lost 5 bases and 0 bases respectively, with 16 bases between them. Germline V gene lookup returns CDR1 LNHDA and CDR2 SQIVND (reference sequence). There are 16 residues in the CDR3. The CDR3 protein is CASSYPPLGLNTEAFF. The DNA for the CDR3 is TGTGCCAGTAGTTACCCCCCTTTGGGGCTGAACACTGAAGCTTTCTTT.

The chain recombines TRBV10-1 with TRBJ2-2; D unclear. With 3 bases removed from V and 7 bases from J, the gap between germline ends came to 9 bases. This CDR3 has 13 amino acids. The germline gives CDR1 WNHNN, CDR2 SYGVQD (reference sequence). The CDR3 loop reads CASSELVFGELFF. The CDR3 nucleotides read TGCGCCAGCAGTGAATTGGTCTTCGGGGAGCTGTTTTTT.

The V and J genes are TRBV2 and TRBJ2-2; D is ambiguous. With 7 bases removed from V and 0 bases from J, the gap between germline ends came to 9 bases. The CDR3 runs to 14 residues. In germline, CDR1 is SNHLY, CDR2 FYNNEI. Here the CDR3 reads CASTGLANTGELFF. The CDR3 bases are TGTGCCAGCACAGGCCTCGCGAACACCGGGGAGCTGTTTTTT.

This sequence joins TRBV19 and TRBJ1-2; D remains unclear. The CDR3 is 13 amino acids. Germline V gene sequence: CDR1 LNHDA, CDR2 SQIVND (reference sequence). The V gene lost 0 bases and the J gene lost 2 bases, with 4 bases spanning the gap. The CDR3 here is CASSIDGNYGYTF. The CDR3 bases are TGTGCCAGTAGTATAGACGGAAACTATGGCTACACCTTC.

This chain joins TRBV7-9 and TRBJ2-1; TRBD2 is a possible D gene (5 bases). The V gene's germline CDR1 is SEHNR and CDR2 FQNEAQ (reference sequence). This CDR3 is built from 13 residues. Trimming took off 2 bases at V and 8 bases at J, with 10 bases between the two ends. DNA of the CDR3: TGTGCCAGCAGCTTATCGGGGATCGATGAGCAGTTCTTC. It yields the protein CASSLSGIDEQFF. Using reference TRBV7-9 and TRBJ2-1 for the parts outside the CDR3, the full variable domain is DTGVSQNPRHKITKRGQNVTFRCDPISEHNRLYWYRQTLGQGPEFLTYFQNEAQLEKSRLLSDRFSAERPKGSFSTLEIQRTEQGDSAMYLCASSLSGIDEQFFGPGTRLTVL.

The genes are TRBV29-1 and TRBJ2-5; 11 bases map to TRBD2. The J segment lost 0 bases and the V segment lost 4 bases, leaving 10 bases of the junction unmatched. Germline CDR1 SQVTM, CDR2 ANQGSEA. The CDR3 contains 17 residues. The CDR3 loop is CSVGGLAGGGYQETQYF. The CDR3, as DNA: TGCAGCGTTGGAGGGCTAGCGGGGGGTGGGTACCAAGAGACCCAGTACTTC. Full variable domain (rest looked up from reference TRBV29-1 and TRBJ2-5): SAVISQKPSRDICQRGTSLTIQCQVDSQVTMMFWYRQQPGQSLTLIATANQGSEATYESGFVIDKFPISRPNLTFSTLTVSNMSPEDSSIYLCSVGGLAGGGYQETQYFGPGTRLLVL.